The 3 T cell receptor beta chains in this list originate from one sample, sequenced in a study of blood T cells in healthy people across ages. For the second PCR, which ran for about 6 to 11 cycles, a sample-barcoded 5' primer and a J-beta primer mix were used. TCRdb ran MiXCR on the 5' RACE reads and lists one entry per CDR3 protein. The table records around 1,600,000 distinct CDR3 sequences, 35% to 45% of them present only once. Material for sequencing was blood. The receptors were gathered from a woman aged 18 to 35 in good health.

The chain combines TRBV9 with TRBJ1-2; possible D gene TRBD1, 5 bases. Germline V CDR1 and CDR2: SGDLS, YYNGEE. The CDR3 is 14 amino acids. Trimming took off 0 bases at V and 6 bases at J, with 12 bases between the two ends. The CDR3 protein is CASSVDYGANGYTF. The CDR3, as DNA: TGTGCCAGCAGCGTAGACTATGGGGCGAATGGCTACACCTTC.

The chain recombines TRBV2 with TRBJ1-1; a weak D match, TRBD1 (5 bases). Per the germline V gene, CDR1 is SNHLY and CDR2 is FYNNEI. This CDR3 region has 14 residues. The V end lost 3 bases, the J end lost 0 bases, and 8 bases lay between the germline ends. Here the CDR3 reads CASSDQGLNTEAFF. In DNA form, the CDR3 reads TGTGCCAGCAGTGATCAGGGATTGAACACTGAAGCTTTCTTT.

J is TRBJ2-3 and V is TRBV20-1, with D unclear. V was trimmed by 0 bases and J by 2 bases, leaving 6 bases between them. Germline V gene lookup returns CDR1 DFQATT and CDR2 SNEGSKA (reference sequence). This CDR3 spans 13 amino acids. This CDR3 reads CSARDLNTDTQYF. CDR3 DNA: TGCAGTGCTAGAGATCTAAACACAGATACGCAGTATTTT.